This is a list of T cell receptor beta chains from one sample in a study of blood T cell repertoires in COVID-19. Only in-frame clones appear in the TCRdb table, and some are missing; sequencing was by immunoSEQ multiplex PCR. Seen here are 70,000 to 90,000 clones, roughly 85% observed once, and the top ten hold 15% to 20%. Sequences were obtained from peripheral blood. The receptors shown here come from a woman aged 80 or over with acute or convalescent COVID-19. Both conserved end residues are part of each CDR3. Each record gives: clone size, V gene, D gene, J gene, CDR3 protein, CDR3 DNA. D genes are given only for firm matches. Clone size appears in some rows only: once, few, many, or a class for an expanded clone.

once	TRBV11-2	TRBD1	TRBJ1-5	CASSSQGANQPQHF	TGTGCCAGCAGCTCCCAGGGGGCAAATCAGCCCCAGCATTTT
-	TRBV5-4	TRBD2	TRBJ2-1	CASSLAAGALYNEQFF	TGTGCCAGCAGCTTGGCAGCGGGAGCATTGTACAATGAGCAGTTCTTC
once	TRBV6-6	-	TRBJ1-2	CASSYPEGGSGFGYTF	TGTGCCAGCAGTTACCCCGAGGGCGGGTCCGGATTTGGCTACACCTTC
once	TRBV15	TRBD1	TRBJ1-1	CATSGGDSPNTEAFF	TGTGCCACCAGCGGAGGGGACAGCCCGAACACTGAAGCTTTCTTT
-	TRBV7-9	-	TRBJ1-4	CASATRAADEKLFF	TGTGCCAGCGCAACGAGGGCAGCGGATGAAAAACTGTTTTTT
once	TRBV12-5	-	TRBJ1-1	CASGLGGMNTEAFF	TGTGCTAGTGGTTTGGGCGGCATGAACACTGAAGCTTTCTTT
-	TRBV15	TRBD1	TRBJ2-5	CATSEGQGNKETQYF	TGTGCCACCAGCGAGGGACAGGGGAATAAAGAGACCCAGTACTTC
-	TRBV4-1	-	TRBJ1-5	CASSQEERTVINQPQHF	TGCGCCAGCAGCCAAGAGGAGAGGACAGTTATCAATCAGCCCCAGCATTTT
-	TRBV2	-	TRBJ2-5	CASSERQAAGTQYF	TGTGCCAGCAGTGAACGACAAGCCGCGGGGACCCAGTACTTC
many	TRBV6-5	TRBD2	TRBJ2-7	CASTVFGLGDYEQYF	TGTGCCAGCACTGTCTTTGGACTAGGAGACTACGAGCAGTACTTC
-	TRBV7-9	-	TRBJ1-2	CASSLAWGGGYTF	TGTGCCAGCAGCTTAGCTTGGGGGGGCGGCTACACCTTC
-	TRBV1	-	TRBJ2-4	CTSSPDRGAHIQYF	TGCACCAGCAGCCCGGACAGGGGTGCACACATTCAGTACTTC
-	TRBV3-1/TRBV3-2	-	TRBJ1-1	CASSNRVANTEAFF	TGTGCCAGCAGCAACAGGGTCGCGAACACTGAAGCTTTCTTT
-	TRBV7-3	-	TRBJ1-1	CASSLGQGNTEAFF	TGTGCCAGCAGCTTAGGTCAGGGAAACACTGAAGCTTTCTTT
few	TRBV10-1	-	TRBJ2-2	CASSGGANTGELFF	TGCGCCAGCAGTGGGGGCGCGAACACCGGGGAGCTGTTTTTT
-	TRBV7-9	-	TRBJ2-7	CASSFEGGGHEQYF	TGTGCCAGCAGCTTTGAAGGAGGGGGCCACGAGCAGTACTTC
-	TRBV30	-	TRBJ1-6	CAWSVMTAHSPLHF	TGTGCCTGGAGTGTAATGACAGCACATTCACCCCTCCACTTT
-	TRBV5-1	TRBD1	TRBJ1-2	CASSLRTGDGYTF	TGCGCCAGCAGCCTCAGGACAGGCGACGGCTACACCTTC
-	TRBV18	-	TRBJ1-1	CASSPLAGSDTEAFF	TGTGCCAGCTCACCATTAGCGGGAAGCGACACTGAAGCTTTCTTT
-	TRBV6-4	-	TRBJ2-3	CASSTRIGADTQYF	TGTGCCAGCAGTACTAGAATCGGGGCAGATACGCAGTATTTT
-	TRBV13	-	TRBJ2-2	CASSSYTGELFF	TGTGCCAGCAGCTCGTACACCGGGGAGCTGTTTTTT
once	TRBV7-3	-	TRBJ2-5	CASSPARGALETQYF	TGTGCCAGCAGCCCAGCCCGGGGAGCCCTGGAGACCCAGTACTTC
-	TRBV28	-	TRBJ2-7	CASSLIQGIISYEQYF	TGTGCCAGCAGTTTAATTCAGGGTATAATCTCATACGAGCAGTACTTC
-	TRBV5-1	TRBD1	TRBJ2-1	CASSLRLGTGYQQFF	TGCGCCAGCAGCTTGAGGTTAGGGACAGGATATCAGCAGTTCTTC
-	TRBV5-4	-	TRBJ2-7	CASKSTHSYEQYF	TGTGCCAGCAAATCAACACACTCCTACGAGCAGTACTTC
-	TRBV30	-	TRBJ2-2	CAWSVLNTGELFF	TGTGCCTGGAGTGTACTTAACACCGGGGAGCTGTTTTTT
-	TRBV6-5	-	TRBJ1-2	CASSYSSDSYNYGYTF	TGTGCCAGCAGTTACTCGAGCGACAGCTACAACTATGGCTACACCTTC
once	TRBV27	TRBD1	TRBJ1-6	CASSPRTGRLEAVHF	TGTGCCAGCAGTCCCAGGACAGGGCGCCTGGAGGCAGTCCACTTT
-	TRBV18	-	TRBJ1-1	CASSPLTAANTEAFF	TGTGCCAGCTCACCATTGACAGCTGCAAACACTGAAGCTTTCTTT
-	TRBV10-3	-	TRBJ1-4	CAISSSGAEGEKLFF	TGTGCCATCAGCTCCTCGGGAGCGGAGGGTGAAAAACTGTTTTTT
-	TRBV13	-	TRBJ2-1	CASSLAGVPYNEQFF	TGTGCCAGCAGCTTAGCAGGGGTCCCCTACAATGAGCAGTTCTTC
once	TRBV18	TRBD2	TRBJ2-5	CASSPPVGLAGALQETQYF	TGTGCCAGCTCACCCCCGGTGGGACTAGCGGGGGCCCTACAAGAGACCCAGTACTTC
many	TRBV5-1	-	TRBJ1-6	CASSLASTGTNSPLHF	TGCGCCAGCAGCTTGGCTTCCACAGGAACGAATTCACCCCTCCACTTT
-	TRBV29-1	-	TRBJ1-2	CSVGSRYGYTF	TGCAGCGTCGGGAGCCGATATGGCTACACCTTC
-	TRBV3-1/TRBV3-2	TRBD1	TRBJ1-2	CASSQDWVQGYGYTF	TGTGCCAGCAGCCAAGATTGGGTACAGGGGTATGGCTACACCTTC
few	TRBV7-9	TRBD2	TRBJ2-1	CASSSTSGMYNEQFF	TGTGCCAGCAGCTCTACTAGCGGGATGTACAATGAGCAGTTCTTC
-	TRBV19	-	TRBJ2-1	CASSPGTKQYEQFF	TGTGCCAGTTCCCCCGGGACAAAGCAGTATGAGCAGTTCTTC
few	TRBV15	TRBD1	TRBJ2-7	CATSARTGAYEQYF	TGTGCCACCAGCGCCCGGACAGGGGCCTACGAGCAGTACTTC
-	TRBV9	-	TRBJ1-3	CASSGRGELSGNTIYF	TGTGCCAGCAGCGGCCGGGGGGAGTTATCTGGAAACACCATATATTTT
once	TRBV12-1	-	TRBJ1-1	CASSARQENTEAFF	TGTGCCAGCAGCGCCCGACAGGAGAACACTGAAGCTTTCTTT
-	TRBV5-1	TRBD1	TRBJ1-1	CASSSGTGNTEAFF	TGCGCCAGCAGCTCCGGGACAGGGAACACTGAAGCTTTCTTT
few	TRBV5-1	TRBD1	TRBJ2-7	CASSWGQGGGSYEQYF	TGCGCCAGCAGCTGGGGACAGGGAGGGGGCTCCTACGAGCAGTACTTC
-	TRBV7-6	TRBD2	TRBJ2-1	CASSLTSGGTYNEQFF	TGTGCCAGCAGTTTGACTAGCGGGGGAACCTACAATGAGCAGTTCTTC
-	TRBV5-1	TRBD2	TRBJ2-6	CASNLAGSSGANVLTF	TGCGCCAGCAACTTAGCGGGGAGCTCTGGGGCCAACGTCCTGACTTTC
-	TRBV4-2	-	TRBJ2-7	CASSQNSGSSYEQYF	TGTGCCAGCAGCCAGAACAGCGGAAGCTCCTACGAGCAGTACTTC
-	TRBV30	-	TRBJ2-2	CAWNQGPGTGELFF	TGTGCCTGGAACCAAGGTCCCGGGACCGGGGAGCTGTTTTTT
-	TRBV9	-	TRBJ2-3	CASSVRGITSDTQYF	TGTGCCAGCAGCGTCCGAGGTATTACCTCAGATACGCAGTATTTT
-	TRBV19	-	TRBJ1-2	CASSIARQNLGYTF	TGTGCCAGTAGTATCGCGCGACAGAATCTCGGCTACACCTTC